This T cell receptor beta chain is drawn from a study of cytomegalovirus exposure and HLA in healthy donors. Overall study findings and caveats: Later analysis suggested most CMV-associated TCR beta chains were HLA-restricted.

About this clone: The target antigen is unknown.

CDR1 and CDR2 from the germline V gene are SGHDN and FVKESK. With 1 base removed from V and 1 base from J, the gap between germline ends came to 7 bases. The CDR3 sequence is 14 residues long. PCR primers comprised 60 Vbeta and 13 Jbeta primers. TCRdb keeps only in-frame clones here, not all; method: immunoSEQ multiplex PCR. The table lists about 130,000 clones, around 78% of them singletons. This receptor was taken from a man aged 35-49 years in good health and CMV-seronegative. The J gene is TRBJ1-2, the V gene TRBV14; D remains unclear. Sequenced input: PBMCs. The CDR3 region is CASSQVAFNYGYTF. The CDR3 region has the DNA TGTGCCAGCAGCCAAGTAGCTTTTAACTATGGCTACACCTTC.